These 10 T cell receptor beta chains were all obtained from the same sample, sequenced in a study of blood T cell repertoires in COVID-19. Clones were sequenced by immunoSEQ multiplex PCR, and TCRdb holds only the in-frame ones, with some missing. The sample lists about 140,000 clones; 82% were seen once. The sequenced sample was peripheral blood. Every receptor here comes from a woman older than 75 with acute or convalescent COVID-19.

The genes are TRBV30 and TRBJ2-7; maybe TRBD1 (6 bases). This CDR3 has 11 residues. Germline CDR1 is GTSNPN and CDR2 is SVGIG (reference sequence). Deletions cut 8 bases from V and 8 bases from J, with 16 bases between. The chain's CDR3 is CARSRGHKQYF. The CDR3, as DNA: TGTGCCCGATCTAGGGGACACAAGCAGTACTTC.

The J gene is TRBJ2-7, the V gene TRBV9; perhaps TRBD2 as D (5 bases). The CDR3 runs 14 residues. V gave up 4 bases and J gave up 3 bases, with 14 bases separating them. CDR1 is SGDLS, CDR2 YYNGEE, per germline. CDR3 region: CASSPEGRNYEQYF. The CDR3 region has the DNA TGTGCCAGCAGCCCCGAGGGTCGTAACTACGAGCAGTACTTC.

The CDR3 here is CAWTETAFGYTF. The CDR3 bases are TGTGCCTGGACCGAGACAGCGTTCGGCTACACCTTC. The J gene is TRBJ1-2, the V gene TRBV30; D perhaps matches TRBD1 (5 bases). Deletions cut 4 bases from V and 8 bases from J, with 14 bases between. Germline V CDR1 and CDR2: GTSNPN, SVGIG (reference sequence). The CDR3 is made up of 12 amino acids. The whole variable domain, filled in from reference TRBV30 and TRBJ1-2, reads SQTIHQWPATLVQPVGSPLSLECTVEGTSNPNLYWYRQAAGRGLQLLFYSVGIGQISSEVPQNLSASRPQDRQFILSSKKLLLSDSGFYLCAWTETAFGYTFGSGTRLTVV.

The chain is built from TRBV7-2 and TRBJ2-7, with 12 bases matching TRBD2. Looked up from germline, CDR1 is SGHTA and CDR2 is FQGNSA. CDR3 length equals 18 residues. J gave up 4 bases and V 0 bases, and 10 bases lay outside the gene matches. CDR3: CASSLASSGGGHRYEQYF. The CDR3 bases are TGTGCCAGCAGCTTAGCGTCTAGCGGGGGGGGACACAGATACGAGCAGTACTTC.

The chain uses TRBV7-2 and TRBJ1-2; TRBD1 aligns across 8 bases. This CDR3 is 15 amino acids long. V shed 5 bases and J 4 bases; nucleotides not matched to a gene: 9. Germline lookup yields CDR1 SGHTA and CDR2 FQGNSA. CDR3 sequence (DNA): TGTGCCAGCAGCCCCCGGACAGGGATCAGCTATGGCTACACCTTC. This gives the protein CASSPRTGISYGYTF.

This clone showed up just once. The J gene is TRBJ1-1, the V gene TRBV9, with D possibly being TRBD1 (6 bases). CDR1 and CDR2 from the germline V gene are SGDLS and YYNGEE. This CDR3 is built from 13 residues. Trimming removed 4 bases from V and 1 base from J, with 8 bases in between. CDR3 protein: CASSTTGNTEAFF. The CDR3 nucleotides read TGTGCCAGCAGCACGACAGGGAACACTGAAGCTTTCTTT.

CDR3 DNA sequence: TGTGCCAGCAGCCCTAGGGGTAGACAGACAACTTACTATGGCTACACCTTC. It specifies CASSPRGRQTTYYGYTF. The chain has TRBV28 and TRBJ1-2; D is possibly TRBD1 (5 bases). V was clipped by 6 bases and J by 3 bases, with 23 bases between them. Germline lookup yields CDR1 MDHEN and CDR2 SYDVKM. This CDR3 spans 17 amino acids.

The V call is TRBV6-5, the J call TRBJ2-5; TRBD2 matches at 8 bases. The CDR3 contains 14 residues. V shed 5 bases, J shed 6 bases, and the junction held 8 bases outside the gene matches. Germline values: CDR1 MNHEY, CDR2 SVGAGI. CDR3 bases: TGTGCCAGCAGTAGAACCGGGACTAGTCAGACCCAGTACTTC. Translation: CASSRTGTSQTQYF.

The CDR3 DNA is TGTGCCAGCAGCTTAGAGGGGGGGGGACCCCTCCACTTT. Its protein is CASSLEGGGPLHF. The chain uses TRBV7-9 and TRBJ1-6; D possibly corresponds to TRBD1 (6 bases). Germline V CDR1 and CDR2: SEHNR, FQNEAQ (reference sequence). V was trimmed by 1 base and J by 12 bases, leaving 10 bases between them. The CDR3 is 13 residues long.

The J gene is TRBJ1-1, the V gene TRBV11-2, with TRBD1 as a possible D gene (5 bases). The V and J ends lost 7 bases and 4 bases respectively, with 13 bases between them. The CDR3 consists of 13 residues. CDR1 and CDR2 (germline): SGHAT, FQNNGV. The CDR3 is CASNNPGVTEAFF. CDR3 nucleotides: TGTGCCAGCAACAACCCGGGGGTCACTGAAGCTTTCTTT.